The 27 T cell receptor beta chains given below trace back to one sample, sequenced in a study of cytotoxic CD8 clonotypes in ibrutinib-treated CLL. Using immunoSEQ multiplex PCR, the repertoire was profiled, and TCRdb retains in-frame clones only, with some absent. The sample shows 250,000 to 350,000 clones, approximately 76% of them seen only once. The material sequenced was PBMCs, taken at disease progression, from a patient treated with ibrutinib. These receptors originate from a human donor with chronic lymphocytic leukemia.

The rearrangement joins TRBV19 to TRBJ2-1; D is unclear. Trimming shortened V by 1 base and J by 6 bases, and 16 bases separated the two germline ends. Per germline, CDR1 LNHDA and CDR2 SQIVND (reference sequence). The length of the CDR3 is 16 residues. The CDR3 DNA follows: TGTGCCAGTAGTATAGTGGTTGGTCCCCGGAGCAATGAGCAGTTCTTC. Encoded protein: CASSIVVGPRSNEQFF.

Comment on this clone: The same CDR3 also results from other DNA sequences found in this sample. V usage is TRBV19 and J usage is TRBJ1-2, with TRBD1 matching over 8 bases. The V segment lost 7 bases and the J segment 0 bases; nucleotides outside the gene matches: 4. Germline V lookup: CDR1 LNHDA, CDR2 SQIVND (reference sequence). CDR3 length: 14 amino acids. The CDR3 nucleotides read TGTGCCAGTACAAGGACAGGGACTAACTATGGCTACACCTTC. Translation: CASTRTGTNYGYTF.

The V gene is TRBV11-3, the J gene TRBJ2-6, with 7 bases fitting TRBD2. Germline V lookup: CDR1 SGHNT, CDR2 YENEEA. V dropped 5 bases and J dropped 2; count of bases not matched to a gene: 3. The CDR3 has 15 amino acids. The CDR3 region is CASSQGLTGANVLTF. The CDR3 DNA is TGTGCCAGCAGCCAGGGACTAACTGGGGCCAACGTCCTGACTTTC.

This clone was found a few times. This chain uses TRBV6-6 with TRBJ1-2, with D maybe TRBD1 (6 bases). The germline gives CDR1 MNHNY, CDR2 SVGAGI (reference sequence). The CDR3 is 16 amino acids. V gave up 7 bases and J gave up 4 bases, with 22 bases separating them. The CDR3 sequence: CASIQGQKQGFYGYTF. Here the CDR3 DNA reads TGTGCCAGCATCCAGGGGCAAAAACAGGGCTTCTATGGCTACACCTTC.

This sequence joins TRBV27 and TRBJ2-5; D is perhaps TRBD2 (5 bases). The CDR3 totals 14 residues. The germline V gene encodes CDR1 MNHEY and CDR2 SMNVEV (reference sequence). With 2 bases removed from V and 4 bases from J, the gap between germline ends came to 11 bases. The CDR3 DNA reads TGTGCCAGCAGTTTACTGTCCCGGGGAGAGACCCAGTACTTC. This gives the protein CASSLLSRGETQYF.

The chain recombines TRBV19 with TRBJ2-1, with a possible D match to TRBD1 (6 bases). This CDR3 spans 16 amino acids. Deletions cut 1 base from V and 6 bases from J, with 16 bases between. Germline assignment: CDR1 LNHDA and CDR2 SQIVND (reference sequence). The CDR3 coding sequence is TGTGCCAGTAGTATAGTCGGTTTCACAGGGACCAATGAGCAGTTCTTC. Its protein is CASSIVGFTGTNEQFF.

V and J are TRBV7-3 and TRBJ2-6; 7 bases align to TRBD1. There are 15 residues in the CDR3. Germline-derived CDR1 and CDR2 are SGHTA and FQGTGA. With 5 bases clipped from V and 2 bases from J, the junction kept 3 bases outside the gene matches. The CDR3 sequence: CASSNTGAGANVLTF. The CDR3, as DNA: TGTGCCAGCAGCAACACAGGGGCTGGGGCCAACGTCCTGACTTTC.

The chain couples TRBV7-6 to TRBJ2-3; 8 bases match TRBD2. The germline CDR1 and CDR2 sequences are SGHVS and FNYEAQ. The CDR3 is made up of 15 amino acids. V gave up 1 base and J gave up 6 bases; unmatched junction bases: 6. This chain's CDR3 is CASSLGSGKGDTQYF. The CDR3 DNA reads TGTGCCAGCAGCTTAGGTAGCGGGAAGGGGGATACGCAGTATTTT.

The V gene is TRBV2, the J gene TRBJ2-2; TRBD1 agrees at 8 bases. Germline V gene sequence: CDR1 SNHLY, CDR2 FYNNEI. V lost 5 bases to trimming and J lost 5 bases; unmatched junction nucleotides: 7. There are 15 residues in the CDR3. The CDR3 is CASSSGGAETGELFF. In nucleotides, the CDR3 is TGTGCCAGCAGTTCAGGGGGCGCTGAGACCGGGGAGCTGTTTTTT.

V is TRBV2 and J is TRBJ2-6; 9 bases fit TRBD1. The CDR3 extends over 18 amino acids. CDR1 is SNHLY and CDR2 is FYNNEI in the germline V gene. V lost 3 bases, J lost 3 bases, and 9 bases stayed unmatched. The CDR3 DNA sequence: TGTGCCAGCAGTGATTTGGGACAGGGCGTGGTTGGGGCCAACGTCCTGACTTTC. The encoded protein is CASSDLGQGVVGANVLTF.

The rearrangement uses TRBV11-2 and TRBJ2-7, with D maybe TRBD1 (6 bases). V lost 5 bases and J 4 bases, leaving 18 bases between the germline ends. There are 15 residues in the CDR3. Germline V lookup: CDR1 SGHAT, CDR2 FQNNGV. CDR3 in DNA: TGTGCCAGCAGCCTACTGACAGGTACCTCTTACGAGCAGTACTTC. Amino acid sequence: CASSLLTGTSYEQYF.

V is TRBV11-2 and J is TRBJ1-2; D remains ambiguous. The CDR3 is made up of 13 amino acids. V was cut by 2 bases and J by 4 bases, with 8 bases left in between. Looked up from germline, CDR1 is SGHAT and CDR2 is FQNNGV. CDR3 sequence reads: CASSLPRPYGYTF. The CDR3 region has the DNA TGTGCCAGCAGCTTACCGAGGCCCTATGGCTACACCTTC.

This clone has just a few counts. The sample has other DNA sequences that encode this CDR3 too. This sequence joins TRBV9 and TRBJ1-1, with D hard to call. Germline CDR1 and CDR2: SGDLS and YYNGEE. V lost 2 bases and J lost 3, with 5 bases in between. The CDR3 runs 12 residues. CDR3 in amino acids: CASSVGDTEAFF. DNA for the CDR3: TGTGCCAGCAGCGTCGGAGACACTGAAGCTTTCTTT.

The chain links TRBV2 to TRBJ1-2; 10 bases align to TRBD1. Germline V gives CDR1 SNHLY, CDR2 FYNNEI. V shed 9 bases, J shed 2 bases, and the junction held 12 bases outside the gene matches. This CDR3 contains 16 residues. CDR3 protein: CASGTSGQGVNYGYTF. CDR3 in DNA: TGTGCCAGTGGGACTTCAGGACAGGGGGTAAACTATGGCTACACCTTC.

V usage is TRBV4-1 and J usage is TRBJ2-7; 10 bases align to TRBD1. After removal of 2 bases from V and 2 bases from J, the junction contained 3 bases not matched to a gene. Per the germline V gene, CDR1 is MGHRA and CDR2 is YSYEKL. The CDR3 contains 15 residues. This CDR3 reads CASSQPGTGAYEQYF. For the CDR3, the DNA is TGCGCCAGCAGCCAACCCGGGACAGGGGCCTACGAGCAGTACTTC.

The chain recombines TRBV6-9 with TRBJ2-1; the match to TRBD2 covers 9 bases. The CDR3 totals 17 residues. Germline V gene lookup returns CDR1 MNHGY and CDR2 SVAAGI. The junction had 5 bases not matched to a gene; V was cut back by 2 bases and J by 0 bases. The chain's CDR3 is CASSYPFSGSSYNEQFF. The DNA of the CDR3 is TGTGCCAGCAGTTATCCCTTTAGCGGGAGCTCCTACAATGAGCAGTTCTTC.

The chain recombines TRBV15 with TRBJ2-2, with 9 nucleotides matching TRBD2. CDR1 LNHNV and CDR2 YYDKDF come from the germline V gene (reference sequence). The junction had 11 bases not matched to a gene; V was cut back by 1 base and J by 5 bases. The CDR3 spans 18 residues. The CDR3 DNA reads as TGTGCCACCAGCAGAGGTGGTAGCGGGAGTTTGAGGACCGGGGAGCTGTTTTTT. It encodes CATSRGGSGSLRTGELFF.

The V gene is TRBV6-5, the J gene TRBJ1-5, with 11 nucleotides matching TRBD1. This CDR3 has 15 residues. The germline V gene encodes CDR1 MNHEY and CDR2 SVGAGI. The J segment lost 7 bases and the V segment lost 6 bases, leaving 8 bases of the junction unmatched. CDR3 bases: TGTGCCAGCAGACCCGGACAGGGGGCCTTGCAGCCCCAGCATTTT. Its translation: CASRPGQGALQPQHF.

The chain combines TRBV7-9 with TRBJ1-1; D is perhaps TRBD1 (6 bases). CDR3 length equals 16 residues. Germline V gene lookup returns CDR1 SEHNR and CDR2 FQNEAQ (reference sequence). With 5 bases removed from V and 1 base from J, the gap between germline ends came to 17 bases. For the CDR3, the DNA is TGTGCCAGCAGCGTACCCCGGGACAATCAGAACACTGAAGCTTTCTTT. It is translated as CASSVPRDNQNTEAFF.

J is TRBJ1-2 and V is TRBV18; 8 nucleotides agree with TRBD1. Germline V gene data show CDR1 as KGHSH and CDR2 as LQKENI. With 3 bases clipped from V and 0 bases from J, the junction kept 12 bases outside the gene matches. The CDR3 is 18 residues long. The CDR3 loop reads CASSPLGQGAPSNYGYTF. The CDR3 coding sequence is TGTGCCAGCTCACCCCTCGGACAGGGAGCCCCATCTAACTATGGCTACACCTTC. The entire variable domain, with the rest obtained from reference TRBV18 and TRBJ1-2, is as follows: NAGVMQNPRHLVRRRGQEARLRCSPMKGHSHVYWYRQLPEEGLKFMVYLQKENIIDESGMPKERFSAEFPKEGPSILRIQQVVRGDSAAYFCASSPLGQGAPSNYGYTFGSGTRLTVV.

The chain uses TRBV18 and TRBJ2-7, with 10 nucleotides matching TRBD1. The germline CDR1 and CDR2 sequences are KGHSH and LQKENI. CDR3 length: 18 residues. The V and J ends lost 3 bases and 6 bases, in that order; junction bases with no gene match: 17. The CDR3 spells CASSPLGQGSYDLPEQYF. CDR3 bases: TGTGCCAGCTCACCTTTGGGACAGGGGTCCTACGATCTGCCCGAGCAGTACTTC.

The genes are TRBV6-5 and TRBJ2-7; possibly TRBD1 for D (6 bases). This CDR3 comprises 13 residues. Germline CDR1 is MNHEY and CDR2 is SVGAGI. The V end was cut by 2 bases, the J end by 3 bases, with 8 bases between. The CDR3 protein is CASSYGQFYEQYF. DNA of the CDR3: TGTGCCAGCAGTTACGGACAGTTCTACGAGCAGTACTTC.

CDR3 sequence reads: CATSRGGQSNYGYTF. The CDR3 coding sequence is TGTGCCACCAGCAGGGGAGGACAGTCTAACTATGGCTACACCTTC. The V and J genes are TRBV15 and TRBJ1-2; possible D gene TRBD1, 6 bases. The germline V gene has CDR1 LNHNV and CDR2 YYDKDF (reference sequence). The CDR3 runs 15 residues. V lost 3 bases and J 0 bases, leaving 11 bases between the germline ends.

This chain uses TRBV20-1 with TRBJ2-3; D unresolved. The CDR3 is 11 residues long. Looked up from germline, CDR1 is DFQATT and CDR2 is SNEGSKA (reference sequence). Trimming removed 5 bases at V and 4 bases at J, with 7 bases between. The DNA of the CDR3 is TGCAGTGCTCCTCTGGCAGATACGCAGTATTTT. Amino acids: CSAPLADTQYF.

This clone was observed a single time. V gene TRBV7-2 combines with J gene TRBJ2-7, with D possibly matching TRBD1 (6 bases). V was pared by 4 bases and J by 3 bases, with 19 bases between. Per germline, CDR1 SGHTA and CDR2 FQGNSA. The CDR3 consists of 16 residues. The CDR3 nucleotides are TGTGCCAGCAGCTCCCCCAAGAGAGGGGGAAGCTACGAGCAGTACTTC. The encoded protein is CASSSPKRGGSYEQYF.

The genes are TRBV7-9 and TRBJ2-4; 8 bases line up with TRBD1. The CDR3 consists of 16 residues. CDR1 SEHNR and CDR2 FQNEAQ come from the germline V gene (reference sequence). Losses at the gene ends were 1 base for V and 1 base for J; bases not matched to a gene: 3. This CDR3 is CASSLVQGEAKNIQYF. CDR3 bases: TGTGCCAGCAGCTTAGTACAGGGGGAGGCCAAAAACATTCAGTACTTC.

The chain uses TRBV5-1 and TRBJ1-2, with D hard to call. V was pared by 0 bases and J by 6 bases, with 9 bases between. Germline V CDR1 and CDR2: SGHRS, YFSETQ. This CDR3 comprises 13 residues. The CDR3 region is CASSLGPINGYTF. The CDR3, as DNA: TGCGCCAGCAGCTTGGGTCCCATAAATGGCTACACCTTC. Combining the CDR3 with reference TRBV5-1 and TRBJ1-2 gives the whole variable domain KAGVTQTPRYLIKTRGQQVTLSCSPISGHRSVSWYQQTPGQGLQFLFEYFSETQRNKGNFPGRFSGRQFSNSRSEMNVSTLELGDSALYLCASSLGPINGYTFGSGTRLTVV.